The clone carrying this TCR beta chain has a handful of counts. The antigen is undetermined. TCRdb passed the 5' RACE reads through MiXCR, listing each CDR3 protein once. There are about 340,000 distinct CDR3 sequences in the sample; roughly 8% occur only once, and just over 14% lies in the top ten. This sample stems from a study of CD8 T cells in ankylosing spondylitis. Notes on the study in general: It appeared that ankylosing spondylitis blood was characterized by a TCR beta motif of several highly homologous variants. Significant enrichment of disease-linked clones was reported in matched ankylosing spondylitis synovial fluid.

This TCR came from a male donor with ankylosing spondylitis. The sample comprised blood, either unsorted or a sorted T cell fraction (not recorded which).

CDR3 bases: TGTGCCAGCAGCCCCGGGTCCTACAATGAGCAGTTCTTC. Translation gives CASSPGSYNEQFF. The chain combines TRBV11-2 with TRBJ2-1; no clear D gene. Germline V gene data show CDR1 as SGHAT and CDR2 as FQNNGV. V was clipped by 5 bases and J by 1 base, with 6 bases between them. The CDR3 consists of 13 residues.